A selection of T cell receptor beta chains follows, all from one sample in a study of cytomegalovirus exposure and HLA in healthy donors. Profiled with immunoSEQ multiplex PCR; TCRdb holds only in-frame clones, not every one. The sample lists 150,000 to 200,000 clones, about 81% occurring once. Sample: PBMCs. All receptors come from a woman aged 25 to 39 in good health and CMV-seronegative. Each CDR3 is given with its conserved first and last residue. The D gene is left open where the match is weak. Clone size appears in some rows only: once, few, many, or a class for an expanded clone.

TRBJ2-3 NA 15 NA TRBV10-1 TGCGCCAGCTCACGCCAACAGCCTAGCACAGATACGCAGTATTTT CASSRQQPSTDTQYF
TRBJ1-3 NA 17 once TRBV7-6 TGTGCCAGCAGCCTTGGTTCCGGGACAATTTGGAGAAACACCATATATTTT CASSLGSGTIWRNTIYF
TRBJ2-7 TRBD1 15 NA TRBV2 TGTGCCAGCAGCTTCGGACAGGGCGCGTCCCGCGAGCAGTACTTC CASSFGQGASREQYF
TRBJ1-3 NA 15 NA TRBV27 TGTGCCAGCAGTTTATCGCGGCAACCTGGAAACACCATATATTTT CASSLSRQPGNTIYF
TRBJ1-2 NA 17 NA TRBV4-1 TGCGCCAGCAGCCACTCACCCCGGGACACAGCTATCTATGGCTACACCTTC CASSHSPRDTAIYGYTF
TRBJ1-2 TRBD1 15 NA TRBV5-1 TGCGCCAGCAGCCCTCCCGCAGGGGGCCGTGAAATCTACACCTTC CASSPPAGGREIYTF
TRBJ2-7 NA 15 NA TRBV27 TGTGCCAGCAGACGGGTTTTGGACTCCACCTACGAGCAGTACTTC CASRRVLDSTYEQYF
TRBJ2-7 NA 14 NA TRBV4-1 TGCGCCAGCAGCCTCCGTAGTGGGGCCCACGAGCAGTACTTC CASSLRSGAHEQYF
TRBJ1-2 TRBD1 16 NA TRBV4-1 TGCGCCAGCAGCTACGGGGCAGGGGGCCCCCCCTATGGCTACACCTTC CASSYGAGGPPYGYTF
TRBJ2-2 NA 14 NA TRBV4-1 TGCGCCAGCAGCCTAGGTCTAGCGACCGGGGAGCTGTTTTTT CASSLGLATGELFF
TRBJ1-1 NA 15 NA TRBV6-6 TGTGCCAGCAGTCCATATACCGGGAGGAACACTGAAGCTTTCTTT CASSPYTGRNTEAFF
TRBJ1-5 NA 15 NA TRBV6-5 TGTGCCAGCAGTTATAGTGTGCCTCCCCGGGAACCCCAGCATTTT CASSYSVPPREPQHF
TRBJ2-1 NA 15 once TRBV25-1 TGTGCCAGCTCATCTCGTCGACGGGGGTTCAATGAGCAGTTCTTC CASSSRRRGFNEQFF
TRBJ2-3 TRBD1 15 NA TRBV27 TGTGCCAGCAGTTCGGACAGGGTCGGAACAGATACGCAGTATTTT CASSSDRVGTDTQYF
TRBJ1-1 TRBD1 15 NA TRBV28 TGTGCCAGCAGTTCAGCACAGGGGACGGGCACTGAAGCTTTCTTT CASSSAQGTGTEAFF
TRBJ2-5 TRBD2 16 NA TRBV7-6 TGTGCCAGCAGCTTACACATCATAGCGGGGAAAGAGACCCAGTACTTC CASSLHIIAGKETQYF
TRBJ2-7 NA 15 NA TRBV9 TGTGCCAGCAGCGTAGCTGTATCTCCCGAGTACGAGCAGTACTTC CASSVAVSPEYEQYF
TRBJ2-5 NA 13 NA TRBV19 TGTGCCAGTAGTATCCAGGGGAAAGAGACCCAGTACTTC CASSIQGKETQYF
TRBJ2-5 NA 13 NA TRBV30 TGTGCCTGGAGTTCTTCAGGGCAGGAGACCCAGTACTTC CAWSSSGQETQYF
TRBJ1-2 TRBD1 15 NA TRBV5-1 TGCGCCAGCAGCTCGGACAGGGGCGCCGCCTATGGCTACACCTTC CASSSDRGAAYGYTF
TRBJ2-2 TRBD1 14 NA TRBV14 TGTGCCAGCAGCCCCAGGACAGGGCCCGGGGAGCTGTTTTTT CASSPRTGPGELFF
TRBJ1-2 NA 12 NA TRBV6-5 TGTGCCGTACGACAGCCCCCGAGGGGCTACACCTTC CAVRQPPRGYTF
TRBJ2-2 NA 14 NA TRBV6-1 TGTGCCAGCAGCTTGGACAGGAACACCGGGGAGCTGTTTTTT CASSLDRNTGELFF
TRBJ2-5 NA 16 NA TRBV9 TGTGCCAGCAGCCCCGGAGCATGGAGGGGAGGAGAGACCCAGTACTTC CASSPGAWRGGETQYF
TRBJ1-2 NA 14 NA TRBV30 TGTGCCTGGAGTGCTCAAGCAGGGCACTATGGCTACACCTTC CAWSAQAGHYGYTF
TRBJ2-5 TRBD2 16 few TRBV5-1 TGCGCCAGCAGCCCCTGGGGTAGCGGGGTCCAAGAGACCCAGTACTTC CASSPWGSGVQETQYF
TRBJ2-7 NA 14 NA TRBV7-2 TGTGCCAGCACCCCGCCGCTAGCGACCTACGAGCAGTACTTC CASTPPLATYEQYF
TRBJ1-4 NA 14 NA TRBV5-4 TGTGCCAGCAGTAATACAGGATACTCTGGAAAACTGTTTTTT CASSNTGYSGKLFF
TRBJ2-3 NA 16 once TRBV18 TGTGCCAGCTCACCAGGGGGCGCCGGCAGCACAGATACGCAGTATTTT CASSPGGAGSTDTQYF
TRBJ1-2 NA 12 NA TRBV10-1 TGCGCCAGGGGGATCAGTAGCGATGGCTACACCTTC CARGISSDGYTF
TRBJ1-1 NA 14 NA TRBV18 TGTGCCAGCTCACCACTTGCGCGGAACACTGAAGCTTTCTTT CASSPLARNTEAFF
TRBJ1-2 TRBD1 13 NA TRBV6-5 TGTGCCAGCAGCCCCACAGGGGACTATGGCTACACCTTC CASSPTGDYGYTF
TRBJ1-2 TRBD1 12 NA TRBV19 TGTGCCAGTAGTTTTCGGACAGGGGGCAACACCTTC CASSFRTGGNTF
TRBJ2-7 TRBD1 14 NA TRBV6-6 TGTGCCAGCAGCTTTGACAGGGTCCAACGCGAGCAGTACTTC CASSFDRVQREQYF
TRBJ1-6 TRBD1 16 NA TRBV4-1 TGCGCCAGCAGCCAGGATGGACAGGGGGCGCGATCACCCCTCCACTTT CASSQDGQGARSPLHF
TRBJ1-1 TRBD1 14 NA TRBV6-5 TGTGCCAGCAGGGGGACAGGACCGAACACTGAAGCTTTCTTT CASRGTGPNTEAFF
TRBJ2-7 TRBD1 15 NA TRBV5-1 TGCGCCAGCAGCTGGGCAGGGACAGGGGGCGACGTTACGGACTTC CASSWAGTGGDVTDF
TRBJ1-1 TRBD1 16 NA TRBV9 TGTGCCAGCAGCCCCGCAGGGGGCCTCGGGGGCACTGAAGCTTTCTTT CASSPAGGLGGTEAFF
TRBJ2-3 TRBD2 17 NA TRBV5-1 TGCGCCAGCAGCTTGGTTCCGGGACTAGGAGGCACAGATACGCAGTATTTT CASSLVPGLGGTDTQYF
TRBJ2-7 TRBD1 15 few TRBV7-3 TGTGCCAGCAGCGCGGGACAGGGGAAGGACTACGAGCAGTACTTC CASSAGQGKDYEQYF
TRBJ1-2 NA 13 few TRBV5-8 TGTGCCAGCAGCTTGACGGGTACCTATGGCTACACCTTC CASSLTGTYGYTF